This TCR beta chain was sequenced during a study of early T cells in non-severe SARS-CoV-2 infection. From germline, CDR1 is SGHNT and CDR2 YYREEE (reference sequence). With 0 bases clipped from V and 3 bases from J, the junction kept 7 bases outside the gene matches. This CDR3 spans 16 amino acids. One entry per CDR3 protein, called by TCRdb with MiXCR from the 5' RACE reads. The table has about 60,000 distinct CDR3 sequences, less than 10% seen once. This chain links TRBV5-4 with TRBJ2-3; TRBD1 matches 7 bases. This TCR was sampled from an adult who was a healthcare worker with PCR-confirmed SARS-CoV-2 infection or an uninfected control (not recorded which). Material for sequencing was whole blood. In DNA, the CDR3 is TGTGCCAGCAGCTTGGCCTCTGGGACAGCTACAGATACGCAGTATTTT. Protein product: CASSLASGTATDTQYF.